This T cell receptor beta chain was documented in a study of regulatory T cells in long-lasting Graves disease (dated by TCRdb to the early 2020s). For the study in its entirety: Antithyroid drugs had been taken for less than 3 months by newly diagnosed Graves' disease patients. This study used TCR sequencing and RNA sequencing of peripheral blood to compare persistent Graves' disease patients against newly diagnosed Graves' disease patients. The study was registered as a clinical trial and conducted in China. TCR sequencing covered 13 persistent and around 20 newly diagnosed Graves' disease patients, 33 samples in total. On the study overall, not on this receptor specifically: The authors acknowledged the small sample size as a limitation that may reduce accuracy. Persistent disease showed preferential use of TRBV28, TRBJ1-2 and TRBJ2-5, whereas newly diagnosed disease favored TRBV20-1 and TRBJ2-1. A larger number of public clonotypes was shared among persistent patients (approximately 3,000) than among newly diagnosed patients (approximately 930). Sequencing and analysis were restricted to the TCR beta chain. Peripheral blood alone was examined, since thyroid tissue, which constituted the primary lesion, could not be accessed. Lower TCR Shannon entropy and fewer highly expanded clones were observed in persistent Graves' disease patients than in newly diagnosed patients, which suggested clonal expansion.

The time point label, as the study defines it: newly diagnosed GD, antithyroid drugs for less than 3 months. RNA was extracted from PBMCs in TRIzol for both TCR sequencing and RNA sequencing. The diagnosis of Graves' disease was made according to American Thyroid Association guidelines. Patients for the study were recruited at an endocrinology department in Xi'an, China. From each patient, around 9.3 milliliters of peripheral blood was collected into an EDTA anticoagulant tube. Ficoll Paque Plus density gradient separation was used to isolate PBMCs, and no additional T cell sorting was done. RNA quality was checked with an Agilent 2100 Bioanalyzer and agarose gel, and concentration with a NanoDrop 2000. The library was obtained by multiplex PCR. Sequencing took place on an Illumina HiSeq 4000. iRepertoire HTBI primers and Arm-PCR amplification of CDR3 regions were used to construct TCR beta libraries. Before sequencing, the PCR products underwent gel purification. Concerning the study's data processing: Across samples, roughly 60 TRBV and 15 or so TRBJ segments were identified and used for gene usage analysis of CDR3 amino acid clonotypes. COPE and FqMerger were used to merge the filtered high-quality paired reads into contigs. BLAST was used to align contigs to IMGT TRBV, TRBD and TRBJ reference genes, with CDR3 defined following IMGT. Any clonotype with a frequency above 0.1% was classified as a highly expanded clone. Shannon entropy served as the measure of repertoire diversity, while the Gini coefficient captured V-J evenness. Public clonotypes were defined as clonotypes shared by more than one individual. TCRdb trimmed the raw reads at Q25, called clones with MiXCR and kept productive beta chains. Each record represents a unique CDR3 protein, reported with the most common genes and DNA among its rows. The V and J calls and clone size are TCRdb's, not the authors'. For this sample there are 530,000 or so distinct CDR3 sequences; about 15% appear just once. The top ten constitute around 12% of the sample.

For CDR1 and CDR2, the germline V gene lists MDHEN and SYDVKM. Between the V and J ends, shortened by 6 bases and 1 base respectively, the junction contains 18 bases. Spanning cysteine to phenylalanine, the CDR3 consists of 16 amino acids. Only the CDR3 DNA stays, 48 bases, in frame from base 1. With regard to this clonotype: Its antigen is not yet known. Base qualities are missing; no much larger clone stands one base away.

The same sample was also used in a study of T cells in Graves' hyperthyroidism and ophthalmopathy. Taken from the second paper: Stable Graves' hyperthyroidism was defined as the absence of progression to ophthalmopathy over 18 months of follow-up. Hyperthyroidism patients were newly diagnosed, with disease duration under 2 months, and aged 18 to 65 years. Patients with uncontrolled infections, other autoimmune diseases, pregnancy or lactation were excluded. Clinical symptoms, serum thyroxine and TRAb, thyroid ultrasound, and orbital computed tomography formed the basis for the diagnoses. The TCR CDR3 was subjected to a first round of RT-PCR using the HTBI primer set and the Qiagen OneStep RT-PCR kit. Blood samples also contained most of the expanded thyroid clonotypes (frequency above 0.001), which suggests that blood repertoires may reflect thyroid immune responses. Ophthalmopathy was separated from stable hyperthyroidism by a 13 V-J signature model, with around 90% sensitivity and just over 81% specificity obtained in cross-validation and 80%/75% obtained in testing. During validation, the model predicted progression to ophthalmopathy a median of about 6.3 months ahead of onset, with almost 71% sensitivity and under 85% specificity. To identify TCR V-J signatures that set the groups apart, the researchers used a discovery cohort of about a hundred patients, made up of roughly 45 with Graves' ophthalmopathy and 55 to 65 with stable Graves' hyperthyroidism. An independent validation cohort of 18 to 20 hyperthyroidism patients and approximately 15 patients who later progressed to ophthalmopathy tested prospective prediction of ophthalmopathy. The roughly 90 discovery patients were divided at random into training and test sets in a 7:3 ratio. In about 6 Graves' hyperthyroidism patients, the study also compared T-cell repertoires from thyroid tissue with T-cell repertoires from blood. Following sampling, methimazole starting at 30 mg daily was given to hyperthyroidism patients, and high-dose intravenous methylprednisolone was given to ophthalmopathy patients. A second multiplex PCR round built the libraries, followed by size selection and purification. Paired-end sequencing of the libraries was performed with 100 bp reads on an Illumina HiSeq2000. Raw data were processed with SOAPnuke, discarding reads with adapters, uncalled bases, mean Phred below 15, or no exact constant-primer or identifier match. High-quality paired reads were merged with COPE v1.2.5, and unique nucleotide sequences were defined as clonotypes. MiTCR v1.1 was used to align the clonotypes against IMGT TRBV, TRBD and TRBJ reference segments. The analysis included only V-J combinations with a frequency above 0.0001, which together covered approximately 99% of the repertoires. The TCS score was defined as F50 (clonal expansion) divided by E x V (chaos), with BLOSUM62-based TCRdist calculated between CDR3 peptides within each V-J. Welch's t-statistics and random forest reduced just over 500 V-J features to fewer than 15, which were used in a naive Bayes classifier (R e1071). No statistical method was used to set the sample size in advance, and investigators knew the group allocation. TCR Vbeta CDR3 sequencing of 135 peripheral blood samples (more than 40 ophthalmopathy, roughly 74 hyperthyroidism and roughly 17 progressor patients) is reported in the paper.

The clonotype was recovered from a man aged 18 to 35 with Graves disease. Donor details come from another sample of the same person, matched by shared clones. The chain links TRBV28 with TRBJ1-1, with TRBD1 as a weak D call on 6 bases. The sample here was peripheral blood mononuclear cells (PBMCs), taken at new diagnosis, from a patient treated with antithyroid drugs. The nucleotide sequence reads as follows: TGTGCCAGCAGAGCCTCTGAGGGGGGACCGAACACTGAAGCTTTCTTT. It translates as CASRASEGGPNTEAFF.